The 21 T cell receptor beta chains below come from one sample, sequenced in a study of regulatory T cells in long-lasting Graves disease. Time point reported: newly diagnosed GD, antithyroid drugs for less than 3 months. Scientists built the TCR library using RNA that was extracted from PBMCs. In building TCR beta libraries, iRepertoire HTBI primers were used together with Arm-PCR of CDR3 regions. TCRdb re-called the multiplex PCR reads with MiXCR, one entry per CDR3 protein. The sample has over 500,000 distinct CDR3 sequences; roughly 16% are singletons. This sample was also put to use in a study of T cells in Graves' hyperthyroidism and ophthalmopathy.

The sequenced sample was peripheral blood mononuclear cells (PBMCs), obtained at new diagnosis, from a patient treated with antithyroid drugs. These receptors were taken from a woman aged 25 to 45 with Graves disease.

With regard to this clonotype: Just one base apart from a much larger clone, this may be a read error. The chain employs TRBV25-1 and TRBJ2-1; 9 bases match TRBD2. Germline lookup yields CDR1 MGHDK and CDR2 SYGVNS. The V and J ends lost 1 base and 3 bases, in that order; junction bases with no gene match: 7. This CDR3 has 17 amino acids. Here the CDR3 reads CASSEWRTSDIYNEQFF. The CDR3, as DNA: TGTGCCAGCAGTGAATGGAGGACTAGCGATATCTACAATGAGCAGTTCTTC.

This clonotype was counted at least ten times. The J gene is TRBJ2-1, the V gene TRBV7-2; 12 bases agree with TRBD2. Germline CDR1 and CDR2: SGHTA and FQGNSA. This CDR3 has 16 residues. Trimming cost V 8 bases and J 10 bases; bases outside gene matches: 15. CDR3 amino acids: CASVRELAGGGGEQFF. CDR3 bases: TGTGCCAGCGTTCGGGAACTAGCGGGAGGAGGTGGGGAGCAGTTCTTC.

There are many counts of this clonotype. The chain uses TRBV28 and TRBJ1-2; tentative D call: TRBD1 (5 bases). The germline CDR1 and CDR2 sequences are MDHEN and SYDVKM. The CDR3 totals 12 residues. The V end lost 6 bases, the J end lost 6 bases, and 11 bases lay between the germline ends. Written as DNA, the CDR3 is TGTGCCAGCAGCACAGGTTCCCATGGCTACACCTTC. The encoded protein is CASSTGSHGYTF.

In this sample, this clonotype turned up a few times. This chain joins TRBV4-1 and TRBJ2-7; no definite D call. The CDR3 consists of 14 residues. Germline V gene lookup returns CDR1 MGHRA and CDR2 YSYEKL. Trimming stripped 2 bases from V and 3 bases from J, with 11 bases between. For the CDR3, the DNA is TGCGCCAGCAGCCAAATGCCGCGCTACTACGAGCAGTACTTC. Translated, it gives CASSQMPRYYEQYF.

Note on this clonotype: This may come from a read error, since a much larger clone is one base off. J is TRBJ1-1 and V is TRBV3-1; D might be TRBD1 (5 bases). Trimming took off 1 base at V and 4 bases at J, with 19 bases between the two ends. From germline, CDR1 is LGHDT and CDR2 YNNKEL (reference sequence). The CDR3 runs 17 residues. As DNA, the CDR3 is TGTGCCAGCAGCCAAGGAATGGGACTCCGACTAGGCACTGAAGCTTTCTTT. This translates into CASSQGMGLRLGTEAFF.

This clonotype was counted many times. CDR3 DNA: TGTGCCAGCAGTCATCGACGGTGGAATACGGGGGAGCAGTACTTC. This encodes CASSHRRWNTGEQYF. This chain joins TRBV28 and TRBJ2-7; tentative D call: TRBD2 (5 bases). Germline V CDR1 and CDR2: MDHEN, SYDVKM. V lost 5 bases and J lost 7, with 21 bases in between. CDR3 size: 15 residues.

Ten or more counts support this clonotype. The chain uses TRBV28 and TRBJ2-7; D possibly corresponds to TRBD1 (5 bases). The V end was cut by 3 bases, the J end by 4 bases, with 13 bases between. The CDR3 totals 14 residues. CDR1 MDHEN and CDR2 SYDVKM come from the germline V gene. The CDR3 coding sequence is TGTGCCAGCAGTTTTTCAGGACCAGGGTACGAGCAGTACTTC. This sequence encodes CASSFSGPGYEQYF.

The chain has TRBV9 and TRBJ1-2, with D unclear. CDR3 length: 13 amino acids. With 7 bases removed from V and 8 bases from J, the gap between germline ends came to 18 bases. Germline values: CDR1 SGDLS, CDR2 YYNGEE. CDR3 coding DNA: TGTGCCAGCGCCGAAGCTACCAATTACGGCTACACCTTC. Its protein is CASAEATNYGYTF.

This clonotype showed up just once. The chain uses TRBV6-1 and TRBJ2-3; 7 bases fit TRBD2. V was pared by 4 bases and J by 7 bases, with 11 bases of the junction left unmatched. The germline gives CDR1 MNHNS, CDR2 SASEGT. The CDR3 contains 15 residues. Here the CDR3 DNA reads TGTGCCAGCAGTGGTGGCGGGAGACGGTCGAATACGCAGTATTTT. Translation gives CASSGGGRRSNTQYF.

The chain couples TRBV20-1 to TRBJ2-5, with TRBD2 matching 7 bases. Germline V gene lookup returns CDR1 DFQATT and CDR2 SNEGSKA (reference sequence). The CDR3 has 14 residues. The CDR3 loop reads CEASQAGFHRTQYF. CDR3 nucleotide sequence: TGCGAGGCTTCCCAAGCGGGATTCCATAGGACCCAGTACTTC.

As regards this clonotype: A read error likely explains this, since a far larger clone differs by one base. The V and J genes are TRBV7-9 and TRBJ2-7; TRBD2 might be the D (6 bases). This CDR3 contains 13 residues. V shed 5 bases and J shed 10 bases, with 18 bases lying between them. Per germline, CDR1 SEHNR and CDR2 FQNEAQ (reference sequence). CDR3 nucleotide sequence: TGTGCCAGCAGCGAGGATGGAGGGGAGGCCCAGTACTTC. It translates to CASSEDGGEAQYF.

This clonotype has ten or more counts. V and J are TRBV7-3 and TRBJ2-3; 7 bases map to TRBD1. The CDR3 runs 16 residues. Trimming cost V 4 bases and J 1 base; bases outside gene matches: 8. The germline V gene has CDR1 SGHTA and CDR2 FQGTGA. The CDR3 nucleotides read TGTGCCAGCAGCTATAGGACAGGCCCCGGCACAGATACGCAGTATTTT. Residues: CASSYRTGPGTDTQYF.

This chain links TRBV30 with TRBJ2-3; tentatively, D is TRBD1 or TRBD2 (5 bases each). The CDR3 runs to 16 residues. V was shortened by 3 bases and J by 0 bases, with 16 bases between the two germline ends. Germline V lookup: CDR1 GTSNPN, CDR2 SVGIG (reference sequence). The DNA of the CDR3 is TGTGCCTGGAGGCGATGGGGGTTAATAAGCACAGATACGCAGTATTTT. It yields the protein CAWRRWGLISTDTQYF.

The rearrangement joins TRBV28 to TRBJ2-1; D is perhaps TRBD1 or TRBD2 (5 bases each). There are 15 residues in the CDR3. Germline values: CDR1 MDHEN, CDR2 SYDVKM. V was clipped by 4 bases and J by 7 bases, with 17 bases between them. This CDR3 reads CASSSRKGTGNEQFF. CDR3 DNA sequence: TGTGCCAGCAGTTCCCGGAAGGGGACGGGGAATGAGCAGTTCTTC.

The chain uses TRBV19 and TRBJ2-7; 12 bases align to TRBD1. V gave up 1 base and J gave up 5 bases; unmatched junction bases: 3. Germline CDR1 and CDR2: LNHDA and SQIVND (reference sequence). The length of the CDR3 is 15 residues. The CDR3 DNA reads as TGTGCCAGTAGTATAGGTGGGACAGGGGGCGACGAGCAGTACTTC. Its protein product is CASSIGGTGGDEQYF. Filled out from reference TRBV19 and TRBJ2-7, the complete variable domain reads DGGITQSPKYLFRKEGQNVTLSCEQNLNHDAMYWYRQDPGQGLRLIYYSQIVNDFQKGDIAEGYSVSREKKESFPLTVTSAQKNPTAFYLCASSIGGTGGDEQYFGPGTRLTVT.

V and J are TRBV11-3 and TRBJ2-1; 8 nucleotides line up with TRBD1. J was trimmed by 7 bases and V by 5 bases; bases with no gene match: 1. There are 12 residues in the CDR3. Germline-derived CDR1 and CDR2 are SGHNT and YENEEA. The chain's CDR3 is CASSQGANEQFF. CDR3 nucleotide sequence: TGTGCCAGCAGCCAGGGGGCGAATGAGCAGTTCTTC.

This chain's CDR3 is CAISDPGYTEAFF. For the CDR3, the DNA is TGTGCCATATCCGATCCAGGATACACTGAAGCTTTCTTT. The rearrangement uses TRBV19 and TRBJ1-1; the D is unclear. The V end was cut by 10 bases, the J end by 3 bases, with 15 bases between. The CDR3 totals 13 residues. Germline V lookup: CDR1 LNHDA, CDR2 SQIVND (reference sequence).

This clonotype was detected only a few times. The J gene is TRBJ2-2, the V gene TRBV27; D unresolved. CDR3 length: 12 residues. CDR1 is MNHEY and CDR2 is SMNVEV in the germline V gene (reference sequence). Trimming shortened V by 3 bases and J by 6 bases, and 5 bases separated the two germline ends. As DNA, the CDR3 is TGTGCCAGCAGTTTGAGGTCCGGGGAGCTGTTTTTT. This encodes CASSLRSGELFF.

This chain links TRBV18 with TRBJ2-3; 7 positions match TRBD1. V was clipped by 4 bases and J by 6 bases; unmatched bases: 16. The length of the CDR3 is 17 residues. From germline, CDR1 is KGHSH and CDR2 LQKENI. Here the CDR3 reads CASSRQAPGSRGDTQYF. In DNA form, the CDR3 reads TGTGCCAGCTCACGCCAAGCGCCCGGGTCCAGGGGGGATACGCAGTATTTT.

This clonotype has a count of ten or more. In DNA, the CDR3 is TGTGCCAGCAGTCCCCCCAGGGAGGTGACCCAGTACTTC. It encodes CASSPPREVTQYF. The J gene is TRBJ2-5, the V gene TRBV12-3 or TRBV12-4; D perhaps matches TRBD2 (6 bases). V lost 5 bases and J lost 7, with 14 bases in between. The CDR3 spans 13 residues.

This clonotype appeared a few times. The CDR3 DNA reads as TGTGCCAGCAGTACCGGACTAGCCAACTCCTACAATGAGCAGTTCTTC. Its protein is CASSTGLANSYNEQFF. This chain connects TRBV6-2 or TRBV6-3 to TRBJ2-1; 8 positions match TRBD2. Germline trimming cut 5 bases from V and 0 bases from J; bases unmatched to any gene: 6. The V gene's germline CDR1 is MNHEY and CDR2 SVGEGT. The CDR3 is made up of 16 amino acids.